A selection of T cell receptor beta chains follows, all from one sample in a study of siplizumab effects on memory and regulatory T cells. The assay was immunoSEQ multiplex PCR, and TCRdb's table has in-frame clones only and misses some. Of about 56,000 clones in the sample, just over 95% were seen once. The sample consisted of naive CD8+ T cells sorted from blood. The receptors stem from a human donor in good health. Each CDR3 is given with its conserved first and last residue. A D gene is named only where the DNA matches it firmly. Expanded clones get a size class; other rows say once, few or many, or leave the size out.

D gene,clone size,J gene,V gene,CDR3 protein,CDR3 DNA
-,-,TRBJ2-2,TRBV29-1,CSVEWQTGELFF,TGCAGCGTTGAATGGCAGACCGGGGAGCTGTTTTTT
-,-,TRBJ1-1,TRBV7-9,CASSHIKYTEAFF,TGTGCCAGCAGCCACATTAAGTACACTGAAGCTTTCTTT
-,-,TRBJ1-5,TRBV9,CASSVAGADQPQHF,TGTGCCAGCAGCGTAGCAGGGGCCGATCAGCCCCAGCATTTT
-,-,TRBJ1-1,TRBV6-1,CASGYRGGSEAFF,TGTGCCAGCGGATACCGTGGCGGGTCTGAAGCTTTCTTT
-,once,TRBJ2-1,TRBV28,CASKGGEQFF,TGTGCCAGCAAGGGGGGTGAGCAGTTCTTC
-,-,TRBJ2-1,TRBV19,CASGIPGSYNEQFF,TGTGCCAGTGGTATTCCGGGCTCCTACAATGAGCAGTTCTTC
-,-,TRBJ2-7,TRBV25-1,CASRGGYEQYF,TGTGCCAGCAGGGGGGGCTACGAGCAGTACTTC
-,-,TRBJ2-7,TRBV28,CAITTPPIYEQYF,TGTGCCATTACGACACCCCCGATCTACGAGCAGTACTTC
-,-,TRBJ2-2,TRBV29-1,CSVPGHRANTGELFF,TGCAGCGTACCGGGACATAGAGCGAACACCGGGGAGCTGTTTTTT
-,-,TRBJ2-7,TRBV18,CASSPASYEQYF,TGTGCCAGCTCACCCGCTTCCTACGAGCAGTACTTC
-,-,TRBJ2-5,TRBV5-8,CASSLVVNLQIVVETQYF,TGTGCCAGCAGCTTGGTCGTTAACCTTCAGATAGTCGTGGAGACCCAGTACTTC
TRBD1,-,TRBJ1-5,TRBV6-5,CASADRGRGQPQHF,TGTGCCAGCGCCGACAGGGGAAGGGGTCAGCCCCAGCATTTT
TRBD1,-,TRBJ2-1,TRBV27,CASIIRHLPGTGLHNEQFF,TGTGCCAGCATCATTCGACACCTCCCCGGGACAGGGCTACACAATGAGCAGTTCTTC
-,-,TRBJ1-2,TRBV2,CASSRRPRDYGYTF,TGTGCCAGCTCGAGACGGCCTCGGGACTATGGCTACACCTTC